Below are 28 T cell receptor beta chains sequenced from a single sample in a study of cytomegalovirus exposure and HLA in healthy donors. The PCR used 60 Vbeta and 13 Jbeta primers. Assay used: immunoSEQ multiplex PCR; TCRdb lists only in-frame clones, some missing. The repertoire holds about 120,000 clones, with 78% as singletons. Sample: PBMCs. These receptors were collected from a woman between 40 and 55 years old in good health and CMV-seronegative.

The CDR3 here is CASTLWGRPTDTQYF. CDR3 bases: TGTGCCAGCACCTTATGGGGCAGACCGACAGATACGCAGTATTTT. The chain carries TRBV28 and TRBJ2-3; perhaps TRBD1 as D (5 bases). This CDR3 comprises 15 residues. Trimming removed 7 bases from V and 3 bases from J, with 17 bases in between. Germline CDR1 is MDHEN and CDR2 is SYDVKM.

This sequence joins TRBV7-9 and TRBJ2-1; D gene uncertain. Germline values: CDR1 SEHNR, CDR2 FQNEAQ (reference sequence). Trimming left V 8 bases short and J 4 bases short, with 6 bases between. CDR3 length: 11 residues. This CDR3 reads CASGQYNEQFF. As DNA, the CDR3 is TGTGCCAGCGGCCAATACAATGAGCAGTTCTTC.

The chain has TRBV19 and TRBJ2-5; D possibly corresponds to TRBD1 (5 bases). V lost 4 bases to trimming and J lost 10 bases, with 10 bases between them. The CDR3 contains 11 residues. Germline assignment: CDR1 LNHDA and CDR2 SQIVND (reference sequence). The CDR3 here is CASSSRDSQYF. In DNA form, the CDR3 reads TGTGCCAGTAGTAGCAGAGACAGCCAGTACTTC. The full variable domain, in which reference TRBV19 and TRBJ2-5 provide the parts outside the CDR3, is DGGITQSPKYLFRKEGQNVTLSCEQNLNHDAMYWYRQDPGQGLRLIYYSQIVNDFQKGDIAEGYSVSREKKESFPLTVTSAQKNPTAFYLCASSSRDSQYFGPGTRLLVL.

The rearrangement uses TRBV6-1 and TRBJ2-7, with D perhaps matching TRBD1 (5 bases). V was trimmed by 5 bases and J by 0 bases, leaving 11 bases between them. The germline V gene has CDR1 MNHNS and CDR2 SASEGT. The CDR3 contains 14 residues. The CDR3 spells CASSNQGTSYEQYF. The CDR3 coding sequence is TGTGCCAGCAGTAACCAGGGAACCTCCTACGAGCAGTACTTC.

The gene calls are TRBV28 and TRBJ2-5, with TRBD2 identical over 9 bases. The J segment lost 4 bases and the V segment lost 6 bases, leaving 9 bases of the junction unmatched. Germline CDR1 is MDHEN and CDR2 is SYDVKM. The CDR3 runs 15 residues. CDR3 protein: CASRDGAGGLETQYF. The CDR3 coding sequence is TGTGCCAGCAGGGATGGAGCGGGAGGATTAGAGACCCAGTACTTC.

A word on this clone: Other DNA variants within this sample encode the same CDR3. The chain has TRBV6-5 and TRBJ2-7; 11 bases map to TRBD2. With V trimmed by 0 bases and J by 4 bases, 2 bases remained unmatched. Per the germline V gene, CDR1 is MNHEY and CDR2 is SVGAGI. The CDR3 runs to 15 residues. The CDR3 sequence is CASSYSLAGGYEQYF. CDR3 DNA sequence: TGTGCCAGCAGTTACTCGCTAGCGGGAGGATACGAGCAGTACTTC.

This sequence joins TRBV7-2 and TRBJ1-1; 8 nucleotides agree with TRBD1. V lost 3 bases, J lost 7 bases, and 4 bases stayed unmatched. The germline V gene has CDR1 SGHTA and CDR2 FQGNSA. There are 13 residues in the CDR3. The CDR3 bases are TGTGCCAGCAGCTTGACAGGGGTCCTTGAAGCTTTCTTT. Protein: CASSLTGVLEAFF.

The CDR3 sequence is CATSRVTGTYEQYF. Written as DNA, the CDR3 is TGTGCCACCAGCAGGGTGACAGGGACCTACGAGCAGTACTTC. This chain connects TRBV15 to TRBJ2-7; 7 bases are shared with TRBD1. Germline CDR1 reads LNHNV; CDR2 reads YYDKDF (reference sequence). V lost 3 bases, J lost 2 bases, and 4 bases stayed unmatched. The CDR3 is made up of 14 amino acids.

On this clone: An end of the junction does not agree with germline; a read error may underlie this. The chain carries TRBV7-6 and TRBJ2-6; 8 bases fit TRBD1. The CDR3 contains 18 residues. Germline assignment: CDR1 SGHVS and CDR2 FNYEAQ. CDR3 loop: CASRLGQGDPSGANGLTF. DNA of the CDR3: TGTGCCAGCAGGTTAGGACAGGGCGACCCCTCTGGGGCCAACGGCCTGACTTTC. Together with reference TRBV7-6 and TRBJ2-6, the CDR3 gives the full variable domain: GAGVSQSPRYKVTKRGQDVALRCDPISGHVSLYWYRQALGQGPEFLTYFNYEAQQDKSGLPNDRFSAERPEGSISTLTIQRTEQRDSAMYRCASRLGQGDPSGANGLTFGAGSRLTVL.

The V call is TRBV28, the J call TRBJ2-5; D call uncertain. The assigned J gene may be wrong: the sequence end matches TRBJ2-7 better. Germline values: CDR1 MDHEN, CDR2 SYDVKM. The CDR3 consists of 11 residues. The CDR3 coding sequence is TGTGCCAGCAGTTCACTTTACGAGCAGTACTTC. It translates to CASSSLYEQYF.

The chain couples TRBV28 to TRBJ2-7; 7 bases line up with TRBD2. V lost 7 bases to trimming and J lost 3 bases; unmatched junction nucleotides: 12. The CDR3 is 15 residues long. Germline CDR1 reads MDHEN; CDR2 reads SYDVKM. CDR3 residues: CASNPLGGGVYEQYF. In DNA form, the CDR3 reads TGTGCCAGCAATCCCTTGGGTGGGGGGGTCTACGAGCAGTACTTC.

V and J are TRBV7-2 and TRBJ2-1; D unclear. Deletions cut 1 base from V and 5 bases from J, with 15 bases between. This CDR3 spans 16 amino acids. Per germline, CDR1 SGHTA and CDR2 FQGNSA. Here the CDR3 DNA reads TGTGCCAGCAGCTTAGAGAGTAGCAGTAACCACAATGAGCAGTTCTTC. As protein: CASSLESSSNHNEQFF.

This clone was picked up one time. The chain uses TRBV10-1 and TRBJ2-7; 11 positions agree with TRBD2. This CDR3 is 15 amino acids long. Germline CDR1 is WNHNN and CDR2 is SYGVQD (reference sequence). The ends lost 7 bases at V and 3 bases at J; junction bases unmatched: 8. CDR3 in amino acids: CASNARGLADYEQYF. DNA for the CDR3: TGCGCCAGCAACGCTAGGGGACTAGCGGACTACGAGCAGTACTTC.

A few counts support this clone. J is TRBJ1-2 and V is TRBV4-1; D unresolved. Trimming stripped 4 bases from V and 4 bases from J, with 10 bases between. Germline lookup yields CDR1 MGHRA and CDR2 YSYEKL. This CDR3 has 13 residues. This CDR3 reads CASSPTDIYGYTF. CDR3 nucleotide sequence: TGCGCCAGCAGCCCAACAGACATCTATGGCTACACCTTC.

In the case of this clone: A junction boundary mismatches the germline segment, possibly from a read error. The chain combines TRBV7-9 with TRBJ2-7; D perhaps matches TRBD2 (6 bases). The CDR3 has 13 residues. Per germline, CDR1 SEHNR and CDR2 FQNEAQ (reference sequence). CDR3 bases: TGTTCCAGCAGCTTAGCGGCCTCCTACGAGCAGTACTTC. Its protein product is CSSSLAASYEQYF.

The chain employs TRBV5-1 and TRBJ1-1, with 7 bases that match TRBD1. CDR1 SGHRS and CDR2 YFSETQ come from the germline V gene. Unmatched junction bases numbered 8, after V lost 4 bases and J lost 8 bases. The CDR3 contains 13 residues. The CDR3 DNA sequence: TGCGCCAGCAGCCCTGGACAGGCCCCGGAAGCTTTCTTT. As protein: CASSPGQAPEAFF. The whole variable domain, remainder taken from reference TRBV5-1 and TRBJ1-1, is KAGVTQTPRYLIKTRGQQVTLSCSPISGHRSVSWYQQTPGQGLQFLFEYFSETQRNKGNFPGRFSGRQFSNSRSEMNVSTLELGDSALYLCASSPGQAPEAFFGQGTRLTVV.

This rearrangement joins TRBV6-5 to TRBJ2-1; no clear D gene. CDR1 and CDR2 (germline): MNHEY, SVGAGI. The CDR3 is 13 residues long. V lost 7 bases and J lost 3, with 10 bases in between. The CDR3 DNA reads as TGTGCCAGCACGCCGTCGGGCTACAATGAGCAGTTCTTC. Protein: CASTPSGYNEQFF.

The chain has TRBV10-1 and TRBJ2-5, with a tentative D call TRBD2 (5 bases). The CDR3 length is 16 residues. The germline V gene encodes CDR1 WNHNN and CDR2 SYGVQD (reference sequence). Trimming left V 6 bases short and J 2 bases short, with 19 bases between. CDR3 sequence reads: CASRSSGVQKQETQYF. CDR3 nucleotide sequence: TGCGCCAGCAGATCGTCCGGGGTCCAAAAACAAGAGACCCAGTACTTC.

The chain has TRBV18 and TRBJ1-2; D may be TRBD1 (5 bases). This CDR3 region has 12 residues. The germline CDR1 and CDR2 sequences are KGHSH and LQKENI. V was clipped by 1 base and J by 6 bases, with 6 bases between them. The CDR3 DNA sequence: TGTGCCAGCTCACCACAAGGGGATGGCTACACCTTC. Its protein is CASSPQGDGYTF.

This chain uses TRBV10-3 with TRBJ2-7; D may be TRBD2 (5 bases). Germline lookup yields CDR1 ENHRY and CDR2 SYGVKD. The V end lost 0 bases, the J end lost 4 bases, and 13 bases lay between the germline ends. The CDR3 is 15 residues long. CDR3 sequence: CAISESRASRYEQYF. CDR3 in DNA: TGTGCCATCAGTGAGTCGAGGGCCAGCAGATACGAGCAGTACTTC.

The J gene is TRBJ1-2, the V gene TRBV11-3, with TRBD1 identical over 8 bases. Germline assignment: CDR1 SGHNT and CDR2 YENEEA. The ends lost 5 bases at V and 8 bases at J; junction bases unmatched: 10. The CDR3 consists of 14 residues. CDR3 coding DNA: TGTGCCAGCAGCACCCGACAGGGGAGCGGCGGCTACACCTTC. This translates into CASSTRQGSGGYTF.

The table lists this clone with a count of one. The chain is built from TRBV6-5 and TRBJ2-7, with 8 bases lining up with TRBD1. Germline loops: CDR1 MNHEY, CDR2 SVGAGI. This CDR3 is built from 14 residues. The trim removed 5 bases at V and 7 bases at J, leaving 10 bases unmatched. The chain's CDR3 is CASSTPRGHREQYF. CDR3 coding DNA: TGTGCCAGCAGTACCCCCAGGGGGCATAGGGAGCAGTACTTC.

The V gene is TRBV6-5, the J gene TRBJ2-2, with TRBD2 identical over 10 bases. Losses at the gene ends were 8 bases for V and 7 bases for J; bases not matched to a gene: 7. This CDR3 is 14 amino acids long. Germline CDR1 reads MNHEY; CDR2 reads SVGAGI. DNA for the CDR3: TGTGCCAGCGGGGCTAGCGGGAGATTCGGGGAGCTGTTTTTT. The encoded protein is CASGASGRFGELFF.

V usage is TRBV19 and J usage is TRBJ2-7; 8 positions agree with TRBD2. This CDR3 spans 16 amino acids. The V and J ends lost 3 bases and 4 bases, in that order; junction bases with no gene match: 11. Germline V gene sequence: CDR1 LNHDA, CDR2 SQIVND (reference sequence). This chain's CDR3 is CASSMARGGVAYEQYF. For the CDR3, the DNA is TGTGCCAGTAGTATGGCACGGGGGGGAGTCGCGTACGAGCAGTACTTC.

Here the CDR3 DNA reads TGTGCCAGCACGCCCGGAGGGGTTGGGACCCAGTACTTC. Protein: CASTPGGVGTQYF. V gene TRBV2 combines with J gene TRBJ2-5; tentatively, D is TRBD2 (6 bases). This CDR3 has 13 residues. Trimming stripped 7 bases from V and 7 bases from J, with 16 bases between. Germline V CDR1 and CDR2: SNHLY, FYNNEI.

This chain uses TRBV4-1 with TRBJ2-7, with a tentative D call TRBD2 (5 bases). This CDR3 has 15 residues. Germline V CDR1 and CDR2: MGHRA, YSYEKL. V was clipped by 1 base and J by 4 bases, with 14 bases between them. In nucleotides, the CDR3 is TGCGCCAGCAGCCAAGTGATCGGGGTTAATTACGAGCAGTACTTC. Residues: CASSQVIGVNYEQYF.

The table lists this clone with a few counts. This chain uses TRBV6-6 with TRBJ1-1; 7 nucleotides agree with TRBD1. The CDR3 runs 14 residues. V shed 3 bases and J 3 bases; nucleotides not matched to a gene: 4. CDR1 MNHNY and CDR2 SVGAGI come from the germline V gene (reference sequence). CDR3: CASSYSGGDTEAFF. CDR3 in DNA: TGTGCCAGCAGTTATTCAGGGGGTGACACTGAAGCTTTCTTT.

The V and J genes are TRBV6-6 and TRBJ1-4, with D hard to call. CDR3 size: 13 residues. Trimming took off 6 bases at V and 7 bases at J, with 12 bases between the two ends. The germline V gene has CDR1 MNHNY and CDR2 SVGAGI (reference sequence). The CDR3 DNA sequence: TGTGCCAGCAGAGGGCCAGAGGGTGAAAAACTGTTTTTT. Protein product: CASRGPEGEKLFF.